Listed below are T cell receptor beta chains from one sample, sequenced in a study of identical twins. TCRdb itself ran the 5' RACE reads through MiXCR, one entry per CDR3 protein. The sample includes more than 1.5 million distinct CDR3 sequences, under 35% of them seen just once. The sequenced material came from cord blood. These receptor sequences come from a newborn girl in good health. Each CDR3 is given with its conserved first and last residue. The D gene is left open where the match is weak. Size is omitted from some rows. Given values are once, few, many or a class for expanded clones.

CDR3 DNA: TGCGCCAGCAGGCCTGGACTAGCGGTGTTCTACGAGCAGTACTTC
CDR3 protein: CASRPGLAVFYEQYF
clone size: -
V gene: TRBV5-1
J gene: TRBJ2-7
D gene: TRBD2

CDR3 DNA: TGTGCCATCAGTGACAGGGGGCATCAATCACCCCTCCACTTT
CDR3 protein: CAISDRGHQSPLHF
clone size: -
V gene: TRBV10-3
J gene: TRBJ1-6
D gene: TRBD1

CDR3 DNA: TGTGCCATCAGTGAGTCTTCTAGCGGGGGGTACCAAGAGACCCAGTACTTC
CDR3 protein: CAISESSSGGYQETQYF
clone size: -
V gene: TRBV10-3
J gene: TRBJ2-5
D gene: TRBD2

CDR3 DNA: TGCAGTGCTCATCACGGCGGCTCCTACAATGAGCAGTTCTTC
CDR3 protein: CSAHHGGSYNEQFF
clone size: few
V gene: TRBV20-1
J gene: TRBJ2-1
D gene: -

CDR3 DNA: TGTGCCAGCAGTTACTACTCCCGTAGCACAGATACGCAGTATTTT
CDR3 protein: CASSYYSRSTDTQYF
clone size: -
V gene: TRBV6-5
J gene: TRBJ2-3
D gene: -

CDR3 DNA: TGTGCCCGCAGTTATAAAGCGGGAGGGCCGGGGGCCATTCAGTACTTC
CDR3 protein: CARSYKAGGPGAIQYF
clone size: -
V gene: TRBV6-5
J gene: TRBJ2-4
D gene: TRBD2

CDR3 DNA: TGCAGCGTCCAGGGGTCGGTGAACACTGAAGCTTTCTTT
CDR3 protein: CSVQGSVNTEAFF
clone size: few
V gene: TRBV29-1
J gene: TRBJ1-1
D gene: -

CDR3 DNA: TGTGCCAGCAGTGGCTCCCCAGCCAGGGTCACTGAAGCTTTCTTT
CDR3 protein: CASSGSPARVTEAFF
clone size: few
V gene: TRBV6-1
J gene: TRBJ1-1
D gene: -

CDR3 DNA: TGTGCCAGCAGCCAATTCGGACTAGCGGGGTTGAGGGATACGCAGTATTTT
CDR3 protein: CASSQFGLAGLRDTQYF
clone size: once
V gene: TRBV3-1
J gene: TRBJ2-3
D gene: TRBD2

CDR3 DNA: TGCAGTGCTAGAGACCCCAGGTTTCGAACTCAAGAGCAGTACTTC
CDR3 protein: CSARDPRFRTQEQYF
clone size: few
V gene: TRBV20-1
J gene: TRBJ2-7
D gene: -

CDR3 DNA: TGCGCCAGTTCGAGCGGGAGCGGGAACGAGCAGTACTTC
CDR3 protein: CASSSGSGNEQYF
clone size: few
V gene: TRBV10-2
J gene: TRBJ2-7
D gene: TRBD2

CDR3 DNA: TGTGCCAGCAGTCGATTCGGGGGGGCCGGAGATACGCAGTATTTT
CDR3 protein: CASSRFGGAGDTQYF
clone size: -
V gene: TRBV27
J gene: TRBJ2-3
D gene: TRBD2

CDR3 DNA: TGTGCCAGCAGTTTATGGGGGAGTTTCTACGAGCAGTACTTC
CDR3 protein: CASSLWGSFYEQYF
clone size: many
V gene: TRBV28
J gene: TRBJ2-7
D gene: -

CDR3 DNA: TGTGCCAGCAGGGGCAGCTCTGTCTACGAGCAGTACTTC
CDR3 protein: CASRGSSVYEQYF
clone size: -
V gene: TRBV7-2
J gene: TRBJ2-7
D gene: -

CDR3 DNA: TGTGCCAACAGCTCGGAACTAGGGCCCTTCGACTACGAGCAGTACTTC
CDR3 protein: CANSSELGPFDYEQYF
clone size: -
V gene: TRBV7-6
J gene: TRBJ2-7
D gene: -

CDR3 DNA: TGTGCCAGCAGCTTTGAGGTCGGGGAGCTGTTTTTT
CDR3 protein: CASSFEVGELFF
clone size: -
V gene: TRBV7-9
J gene: TRBJ2-2
D gene: -

CDR3 DNA: TGCAGCGTCGGAACAGGGGGCAGGAACACTGAAGCTTTCTTT
CDR3 protein: CSVGTGGRNTEAFF
clone size: -
V gene: TRBV29-1
J gene: TRBJ1-1
D gene: TRBD1

CDR3 DNA: TGTGCCAGCACCGTAGGGACATTTCAGTACTTC
CDR3 protein: CASTVGTFQYF
clone size: many
V gene: TRBV12-3/TRBV12-4
J gene: TRBJ2-5
D gene: -

CDR3 DNA: TGTGCCAGCAGCCCAGTTGGCGCGGGGGGTCCTTACAATGAGCAGTACTTC
CDR3 protein: CASSPVGAGGPYNEQYF
clone size: -
V gene: TRBV11-2
J gene: TRBJ2-7
D gene: TRBD2

CDR3 DNA: TGTGCCAGCAGTTACCAAACAGGGGGCGCCGAGCAGTACTTC
CDR3 protein: CASSYQTGGAEQYF
clone size: -
V gene: TRBV6-5
J gene: TRBJ2-7
D gene: TRBD1

CDR3 DNA: TGTGCCAGTAGTACGGACAGGGGGACCTACGAGCAGTACTTC
CDR3 protein: CASSTDRGTYEQYF
clone size: -
V gene: TRBV19
J gene: TRBJ2-7
D gene: TRBD1

CDR3 DNA: TGCAGTGCTACTAAACGGGGGGGCTCCTACAATGAGCAGTTCTTC
CDR3 protein: CSATKRGGSYNEQFF
clone size: -
V gene: TRBV20-1
J gene: TRBJ2-1
D gene: TRBD2

CDR3 DNA: TGTGCCAGCAGCGACAGGGGGCGAAAAGAAAAACTGTTTTTT
CDR3 protein: CASSDRGRKEKLFF
clone size: few
V gene: TRBV6-1
J gene: TRBJ1-4
D gene: TRBD1

CDR3 DNA: TGTGCCAGCAGTGGGGCTGCGGAGGGCACAGATACGCAGTATTTT
CDR3 protein: CASSGAAEGTDTQYF
clone size: few
V gene: TRBV6-1
J gene: TRBJ2-3
D gene: -

CDR3 DNA: TGTGCCAGCAGTTTCTGGACAGGGTACAATGAGCAGTTCTTC
CDR3 protein: CASSFWTGYNEQFF
clone size: few
V gene: TRBV12-3/TRBV12-4
J gene: TRBJ2-1
D gene: TRBD1

CDR3 DNA: TGTGCCAGCAGTGAGGCGGCCGACAGGGAGTACGAGCAGTACTTC
CDR3 protein: CASSEAADREYEQYF
clone size: few
V gene: TRBV6-1
J gene: TRBJ2-7
D gene: TRBD1

CDR3 DNA: TGTGCCAGCAGTGAAAAGACTAGCGGGAGGTCCTACAATGAGCAGTTCTTC
CDR3 protein: CASSEKTSGRSYNEQFF
clone size: -
V gene: TRBV25-1
J gene: TRBJ2-1
D gene: TRBD2

CDR3 DNA: TGCGCCAGCAGCAATCTAAGGCTAGCGGGTCCTCTAGCCTACAATGAGCAGTACTTC
CDR3 protein: CASSNLRLAGPLAYNEQYF
clone size: -
V gene: TRBV5-1
J gene: TRBJ2-7
D gene: TRBD2

CDR3 DNA: TGTGCCAGCAGACCTCGCCAATTGGTGTATGGCTACACCTTC
CDR3 protein: CASRPRQLVYGYTF
clone size: few
V gene: TRBV2
J gene: TRBJ1-2
D gene: -

CDR3 DNA: TGTGCCACCAGCAGAGTGTGGGAAGGGACCAATCAGCCCCAGCATTTT
CDR3 protein: CATSRVWEGTNQPQHF
clone size: -
V gene: TRBV15
J gene: TRBJ1-5
D gene: -

CDR3 DNA: TGCAGTGCTAGCTCTAGGGTAGGCAACGAGCAGTACTTC
CDR3 protein: CSASSRVGNEQYF
clone size: once
V gene: TRBV20-1
J gene: TRBJ2-7
D gene: -

CDR3 DNA: TGTGCCAGCAGCTTTTTGCCCCAGGGACTTAATTCACCCCTCCACTTT
CDR3 protein: CASSFLPQGLNSPLHF
clone size: -
V gene: TRBV7-2
J gene: TRBJ1-6
D gene: -

CDR3 DNA: TGTGCCAGCAGCTTAGAGTTCGGGAGCACAGATACGCAGTATTTT
CDR3 protein: CASSLEFGSTDTQYF
clone size: few
V gene: TRBV11-2
J gene: TRBJ2-3
D gene: -

CDR3 DNA: TGTGCCAGCGGAGCTAGCGGGGGGTTTTACAATGAGCAGTTCTTC
CDR3 protein: CASGASGGFYNEQFF
clone size: -
V gene: TRBV5-6
J gene: TRBJ2-1
D gene: TRBD2

CDR3 DNA: TGTGCCAGCAGCGACCGGCCGCTGAGCTCCTATAATTCACCCCTCCACTTT
CDR3 protein: CASSDRPLSSYNSPLHF
clone size: few
V gene: TRBV14
J gene: TRBJ1-6
D gene: -

CDR3 DNA: TGCGCCAGCAGCGTGGGCTACGGACTAGCTGTCTTCTACGAGCAGTACTTC
CDR3 protein: CASSVGYGLAVFYEQYF
clone size: -
V gene: TRBV5-1
J gene: TRBJ2-7
D gene: TRBD2

CDR3 DNA: TGTGCCACCAGCCAACAAAGGGACAGGGAGGGCACCGGGGAGCTGTTTTTT
CDR3 protein: CATSQQRDREGTGELFF
clone size: few
V gene: TRBV24-1
J gene: TRBJ2-2
D gene: TRBD1

CDR3 DNA: TGTGCCTGGAGTGTTCGGGGAACAGGGAATCGAGGCTACACCTTC
CDR3 protein: CAWSVRGTGNRGYTF
clone size: -
V gene: TRBV30
J gene: TRBJ1-2
D gene: -

CDR3 DNA: TGTGCCAGCACCCCCTACAGGGGACGGAACACTGAAGCTTTCTTT
CDR3 protein: CASTPYRGRNTEAFF
clone size: -
V gene: TRBV28
J gene: TRBJ1-1
D gene: TRBD1

CDR3 DNA: TGCAGTGCCTATCCGGGGCATAGCGGGACCCATGAGCAGTTCTTC
CDR3 protein: CSAYPGHSGTHEQFF
clone size: -
V gene: TRBV20-1
J gene: TRBJ2-1
D gene: TRBD2

CDR3 DNA: TGCAGTGCTAGAGACTTAGCCCACACAGATACGCAGTATTTT
CDR3 protein: CSARDLAHTDTQYF
clone size: -
V gene: TRBV20-1
J gene: TRBJ2-3
D gene: -

CDR3 DNA: TGTGCCAGCAGTCCCTGGACTAGCGGGAGTGAGGATACGCAGTATTTT
CDR3 protein: CASSPWTSGSEDTQYF
clone size: -
V gene: TRBV28
J gene: TRBJ2-3
D gene: TRBD2

CDR3 DNA: TGTGCCAGCAGTTTTGCGGGGCACGGCTACACCTTC
CDR3 protein: CASSFAGHGYTF
clone size: -
V gene: TRBV12-3/TRBV12-4
J gene: TRBJ1-2
D gene: -

CDR3 DNA: TGTGCCAGCAGTTTTTCACCGGGACTAGCGCTACTCTACGAGCAGTACTTC
CDR3 protein: CASSFSPGLALLYEQYF
clone size: -
V gene: TRBV28
J gene: TRBJ2-7
D gene: TRBD2

CDR3 DNA: TGTGCCAGCAGCAAAAAGGGGACGGGGAGGGATCCGACCACCGGGGAGCTGTTTTTT
CDR3 protein: CASSKKGTGRDPTTGELFF
clone size: -
V gene: TRBV21-1
J gene: TRBJ2-2
D gene: -